These 8 T cell receptor beta chains originate from one sample sequenced in a study of T cell responses to AZD1222 COVID-19 vaccine (dated by TCRdb to the early 2020s). Libraries were built with the immunoSEQ multiplex PCR assay. As stored in TCRdb, this immuneACCESS dataset retains in-frame rearrangements with V and J assigned. A fraction of the clones does not appear; measured against another copy, unresolved V genes explain less than half of the discrepancy, and the remainder lacks a known reason. The sample profile shows around 140,000 clones; approximately 88% of them were found once. The ten top clones hold around 5% of the sample. The sample's time point label, decoded: about 28 days (+/-7) after the second vaccine dose. The treatment or condition label, as the study defines it: meningococcal conjugate vaccine given as trial control. The material was peripheral blood, obtained 28 days after the second dose of the MenACWY control vaccine. All receptors derive from an adult who received the MenACWY meningococcal vaccine as a control.

V and J are TRBV27 and TRBJ2-2; D unresolved. Trimming took off 0 bases at V and 6 bases at J, with 2 bases between the two ends. Germline CDR1 and CDR2: MNHEY and SMNVEV (reference sequence). The CDR3 sequence is 12 residues long. CDR3 amino acids: CASSLSAGELFF. In DNA, the CDR3 is TGTGCCAGCAGTTTATCCGCCGGGGAGCTGTTTTTT.

V is TRBV19 and J is TRBJ1-2; D is ambiguous. The V gene's germline CDR1 is LNHDA and CDR2 SQIVND (reference sequence). The V end lost 6 bases, the J end lost 4 bases, and 18 bases lay between the germline ends. The CDR3 totals 15 residues. CDR3 coding DNA: TGTGCCAGTAGCACCGGCGTAGGAGTAACCTATGGCTACACCTTC. Encoded protein: CASSTGVGVTYGYTF.

The chain carries TRBV7-9 and TRBJ2-5; D may match TRBD1 or TRBD2 (6 bases each). Trimming took 1 base from V and 6 from J, leaving 15 bases between them. Germline loops: CDR1 SEHNR, CDR2 FQNEAQ (reference sequence). This CDR3 has 15 residues. This CDR3 reads CASSLVLGAGQTQYF. The CDR3 nucleotides read TGTGCCAGCAGCTTAGTTCTGGGGGCGGGACAGACCCAGTACTTC.

The chain couples TRBV28 to TRBJ2-5; the D is unclear. Trimming took off 6 bases at V and 1 base at J, with 9 bases between the two ends. The CDR3 length is 13 residues. Germline values: CDR1 MDHEN, CDR2 SYDVKM. Here the CDR3 reads CASSDGTQETQYF. In DNA, the CDR3 is TGTGCCAGCAGCGACGGAACCCAAGAGACCCAGTACTTC.

This chain joins TRBV10-3 and TRBJ1-6, with D perhaps TRBD1 (6 bases). Trimming stripped 10 bases from V and 4 bases from J, with 14 bases between. The CDR3 covers 14 residues. The germline gives CDR1 ENHRY, CDR2 SYGVKD. The CDR3 spells CARTRGQYNSPLHF. Here the CDR3 DNA reads TGTGCCAGAACCCGAGGACAGTATAATTCACCCCTCCACTTT.

This clone was seen a few times. The chain couples TRBV7-9 to TRBJ2-7; 8 positions match TRBD1. Germline loops: CDR1 SEHNR, CDR2 FQNEAQ (reference sequence). CDR3 length equals 15 residues. V dropped 5 bases and J dropped 5; count of bases not matched to a gene: 11. CDR3: CASSPTDRVQHEQYF. CDR3 sequence (DNA): TGTGCCAGCAGCCCAACGGACAGGGTACAGCACGAGCAGTACTTC.

This clone was detected only once. Other DNA sequences in the sample encode the same CDR3. V gene TRBV12-3 or TRBV12-4 combines with J gene TRBJ1-1, with D unresolved. This CDR3 spans 12 amino acids. The V end lost 3 bases, the J end lost 4 bases, and 6 bases lay between the germline ends. The CDR3: CASSFLGTEAFF. CDR3 bases: TGTGCCAGCAGTTTTCTCGGCACTGAAGCTTTCTTT.

CDR3 bases: TGTGCCAGCAGCCACCCCCGTCGGGACAGGGGTGAAAAACTGTTTTTT. Its translation is CASSHPRRDRGEKLFF. The genes are TRBV3-1 (or the pseudogene TRBV3-2) and TRBJ1-4, with 10 nucleotides matching TRBD1. Germline V lookup: CDR1 LGHDT, CDR2 YNNKEL (reference sequence). The V gene end was trimmed by 3 bases and the J gene end by 7 bases; junction bases not matched to a gene: 8. This CDR3 is 16 amino acids long.